A selection of T cell receptor beta chains follows, all from one sample in a study of T cells in Graves' hyperthyroidism and ophthalmopathy. TCRdb recomputed calls from the multiplex PCR reads with MiXCR, one row per CDR3 protein. The table includes about 420,000 distinct CDR3 sequences, approximately 15% detected once. Sequenced: blood. These TCRs come from a woman aged 18 to 35 with Graves' hyperthyroidism. Each CDR3 is given with its conserved first and last residue. A D gene is named only where the DNA matches it firmly. Clone size is shown for a subset of rows, as once, few, many or a class of expanded clone.

DNA,CDR3,V,D,J,size
TGTGCCCTTACTAGCGGGAGTGACGGGGAGCTGTTTTTT,CALTSGSDGELFF,TRBV30,TRBD2,TRBJ2-2,many
TGCGCCAGCAGCCAAGATTCTCCGACTAGCGGGAGGTATAACTCCTACGAGCAGTACTTC,CASSQDSPTSGRYNSYEQYF,TRBV3-1,TRBD2,TRBJ2-7,-
TGTGCCTGGAGGGAGACAGGGAGCTCCTACAATGAGCAGTTCTTC,CAWRETGSSYNEQFF,TRBV30,TRBD1,TRBJ2-1,-
TGTGCCAGCACCAATGCACACAGGAGTTGGGGCTCTGGGGCCAACGTCCTGACTTTC,CASTNAHRSWGSGANVLTF,TRBV27,-,TRBJ2-6,-
TGTGCCAGCAGCCCCCACGGACGGACCTCCTACAATGAGCAGTTCTTC,CASSPHGRTSYNEQFF,TRBV14,-,TRBJ2-1,many
TGTGCCAGCAGGGCGGGGCGGAACACTGAAGCTTTCTTT,CASRAGRNTEAFF,TRBV28,-,TRBJ1-1,many
TGTGCCAGCAGCGAGGGGACAGGTAGGGATTCGCAGTATTTT,CASSEGTGRDSQYF,TRBV12-3/TRBV12-4,TRBD1,TRBJ2-3,-
TGTGCCAGCAGTCGATCGACAGGGTCTGATTATGGCTACACCTTC,CASSRSTGSDYGYTF,TRBV12-3/TRBV12-4,TRBD1,TRBJ1-2,many
TGCAGCGTTGGCTACCGGACTAGAGTGTCAGATACGCAGTATTTT,CSVGYRTRVSDTQYF,TRBV29-1,TRBD2,TRBJ2-3,many
TGTGCCAGCAGCTTAGAGGGTCCTCTCGATGAGCAGTTCTTC,CASSLEGPLDEQFF,TRBV7-9,-,TRBJ2-1,many
TGCAGTGCTAGCTTAGCAGGGTTCCACGAGCAGTACTTC,CSASLAGFHEQYF,TRBV20-1,-,TRBJ2-7,few
TGTGCCAGCAGTTACATACTAGCGGGAGATCGAGAGACCCAGTACTTC,CASSYILAGDRETQYF,TRBV6-2/TRBV6-3,TRBD2,TRBJ2-5,many
TGTGCCATCAGTGAGTCTTTGAGCGGGAGGCCGCCAGATACGCAGTATTTT,CAISESLSGRPPDTQYF,TRBV10-3,TRBD2,TRBJ2-3,many
TGTGCCACGGGACAGGAAACTGGAAACACCATATATTTT,CATGQETGNTIYF,TRBV19,TRBD1,TRBJ1-3,-
TGCGCCAGCAGTTTCGGCGGGGAGCTCTCCTACGAGCAGTACTTC,CASSFGGELSYEQYF,TRBV10-2,-,TRBJ2-7,many
TGTGCCAGCTCACCAACGGGACAGGGGAATTCACCCCTCCACTTT,CASSPTGQGNSPLHF,TRBV18,TRBD1,TRBJ1-6,few
TGTGCCAGCAGCCAAAGAGGAGACAGGGGGTTCACAGATACGCAGTATTTT,CASSQRGDRGFTDTQYF,TRBV3-1,TRBD1,TRBJ2-3,-
TGTGCCAGCAGCGGGGGACTAGCGGGCGTTTACTCAGATACGCAGTATTTT,CASSGGLAGVYSDTQYF,TRBV13,TRBD2,TRBJ2-3,-
TGTGCCAGCAGCTTACGAGGGCGGGGGGATACGCAGTATTTT,CASSLRGRGDTQYF,TRBV7-2,TRBD2,TRBJ2-3,few
TGTGCCAGCAGGAATGACAGGGGATCGAAGAATTCACCCCTCCACTTT,CASRNDRGSKNSPLHF,TRBV6-1,TRBD1,TRBJ1-6,-
TGTGCCAGCAGTTACGGTAAGGGCAGCAATCAGCCCCAGCATTTT,CASSYGKGSNQPQHF,TRBV6-5,-,TRBJ1-5,few
TGTGCCAGCAGCTTAGGCGGACTGACTGAGCAGTTCTTC,CASSLGGLTEQFF,TRBV7-2,-,TRBJ2-1,few
TGTGCCAGCAGCGTAGGAACAGAACAAACTAATGAAAAACTGTTTTTT,CASSVGTEQTNEKLFF,TRBV9,-,TRBJ1-4,few
TGTGCCAGCCTTCGGGGAGAGACCCAGTACTTC,CASLRGETQYF,TRBV7-9,-,TRBJ2-5,many
TGTGCCAGCTCACCACCGTCCCCAATGAACACTGAAGCTTTCTTT,CASSPPSPMNTEAFF,TRBV18,-,TRBJ1-1,many
TGTGCCAGCATTCACCCGGGTTCAGCCTACGAGCAGTACTTC,CASIHPGSAYEQYF,TRBV28,-,TRBJ2-7,few
TGTGCCAGCAGTCTCTCCTCCCCGACAGCAACTAATGAAAAACTGTTTTTT,CASSLSSPTATNEKLFF,TRBV12-3/TRBV12-4,-,TRBJ1-4,many
TGTGCCGGAAGCACGGCTAGCAGGACAGATACGCAGTATTTT,CAGSTASRTDTQYF,TRBV12-3/TRBV12-4,-,TRBJ2-3,-
TGTGCCAGCAGCCGGCTGACTAGCGGGAGAGGAGAGACCCAGTACTTC,CASSRLTSGRGETQYF,TRBV7-9,TRBD2,TRBJ2-5,many
TGTGCCAGCAGTGATTCTTACCGGGATTCTTCCTACTATGAGCAGTTCTTC,CASSDSYRDSSYYEQFF,TRBV6-9,-,TRBJ2-1,-
TGTGCCAGCAGCCAAGAGGCCAGGCGGACCTACGAGCAGTACTTC,CASSQEARRTYEQYF,TRBV3-1,-,TRBJ2-7,-
TGTGCCAGCAGCCGATCTTACGGACTAGCGGGAGAGGGCACCGGGGAGCTGTTTTTT,CASSRSYGLAGEGTGELFF,TRBV7-2,TRBD2,TRBJ2-2,few
TGTGCCAGCTTCCCCGGCAGACAAGAGACCCAGTACTTC,CASFPGRQETQYF,TRBV18,-,TRBJ2-5,many
TGTGCCAGCAGCAAGCGGGAGCCTAGCACAGATACGCAGTATTTT,CASSKREPSTDTQYF,TRBV28,TRBD2,TRBJ2-3,many
TGTGCCAGCAGCTTCCCCCGAAACACCGGGGAGCTGTTTTTT,CASSFPRNTGELFF,TRBV7-9,-,TRBJ2-2,many
TGTGCCAGCAGCCCGGGGGACAGGAGGAACACTGAAGCTTTCTTT,CASSPGDRRNTEAFF,TRBV9,TRBD1,TRBJ1-1,-
TGTGCCAGCAGTGAGCCGGCGTCCCATTGGTTCTTC,CASSEPASHWFF,TRBV6-1,-,TRBJ2-1,few